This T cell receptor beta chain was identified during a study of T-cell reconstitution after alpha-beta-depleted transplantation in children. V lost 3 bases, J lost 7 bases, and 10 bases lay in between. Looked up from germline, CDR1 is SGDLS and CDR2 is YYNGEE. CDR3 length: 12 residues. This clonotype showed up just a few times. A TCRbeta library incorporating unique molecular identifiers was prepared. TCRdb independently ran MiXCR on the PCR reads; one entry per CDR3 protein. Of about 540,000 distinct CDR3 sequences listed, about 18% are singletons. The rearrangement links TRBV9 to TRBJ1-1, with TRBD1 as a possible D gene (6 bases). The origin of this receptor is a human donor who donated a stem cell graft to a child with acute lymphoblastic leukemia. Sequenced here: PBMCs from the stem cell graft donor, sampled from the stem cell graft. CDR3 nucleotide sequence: TGTGCCAGCAGCGACGACAGGAGTGAAGCTTTCTTT. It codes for CASSDDRSEAFF.